This T cell receptor beta chain was found in a study of chronic HIV infection and antiretroviral therapy. There are a few counts of this clonotype. TCRdb re-called the 5' RACE reads through MiXCR, storing one row per CDR3 protein. The sample shows more than 40,000 distinct CDR3 sequences, about 20% of them seen only once. Trimming stripped 0 bases from V and 2 bases from J, with 8 bases between. This CDR3 has 16 residues. The sample consisted of peripheral blood. The clonotype comes from an adult who had HIV and had not received antiretroviral therapy, or was an uninfected healthy control (not recorded which). The chain links TRBV23-1 to TRBJ2-6; D call uncertain. TRBV23-1 is an open reading frame, and its role is uncertain. CDR3 sequence reads: CASSQSKRAGANVLTF. CDR3 sequence (DNA): TGCGCCAGCAGTCAATCAAAGCGCGCTGGGGCCAACGTCCTGACTTTC.